The T cell receptor beta chain described here comes from a study of breast tumors, draining lymph nodes, adjacent tissues. The CDR3 has 12 residues. Germline assignment: CDR1 DFQATT and CDR2 SNEGSKA (reference sequence). The V end was cut by 2 bases, the J end by 5 bases, with 10 bases between. Samples came from axillary lymph nodes draining the breast cancer. TCRdb reprocessed the multiplex PCR reads via MiXCR and lists one record per CDR3 protein. The sample contains about 230,000 distinct CDR3 sequences, approximately 30% of which appear only once. The sequencing input was axillary lymph node tissue. The clonotype was recovered from a female donor with breast cancer. Some clones in this sample may be carry-over from other donors' samples. The chain couples TRBV20-1 to TRBJ2-7, with a possible D match to TRBD2 (6 bases). The CDR3 DNA is TGCAGTGCTAGACTAGGGGAGGACGAGCAGTACTTC. Its protein product is CSARLGEDEQYF.